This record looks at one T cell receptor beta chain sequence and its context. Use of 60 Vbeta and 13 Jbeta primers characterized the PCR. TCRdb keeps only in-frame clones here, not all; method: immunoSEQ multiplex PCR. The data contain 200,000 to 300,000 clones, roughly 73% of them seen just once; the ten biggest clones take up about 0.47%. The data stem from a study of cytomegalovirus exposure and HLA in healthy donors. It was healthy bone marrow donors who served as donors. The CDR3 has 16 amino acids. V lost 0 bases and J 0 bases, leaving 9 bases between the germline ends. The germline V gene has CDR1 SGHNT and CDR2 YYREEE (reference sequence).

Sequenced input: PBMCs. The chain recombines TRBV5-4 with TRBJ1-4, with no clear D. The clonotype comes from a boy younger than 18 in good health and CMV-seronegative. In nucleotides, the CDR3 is TGTGCCAGCAGCTTGGTCGGAGGTTCAACTAATGAAAAACTGTTTTTT. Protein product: CASSLVGGSTNEKLFF. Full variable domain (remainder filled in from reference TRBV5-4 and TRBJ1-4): ETGVTQSPTHLIKTRGQQVTLRCSSQSGHNTVSWYQQALGQGPQFIFQYYREEENGRGNFPPRFSGLQFPNYSSELNVNALELDDSALYLCASSLVGGSTNEKLFFGSGTQLSVL.